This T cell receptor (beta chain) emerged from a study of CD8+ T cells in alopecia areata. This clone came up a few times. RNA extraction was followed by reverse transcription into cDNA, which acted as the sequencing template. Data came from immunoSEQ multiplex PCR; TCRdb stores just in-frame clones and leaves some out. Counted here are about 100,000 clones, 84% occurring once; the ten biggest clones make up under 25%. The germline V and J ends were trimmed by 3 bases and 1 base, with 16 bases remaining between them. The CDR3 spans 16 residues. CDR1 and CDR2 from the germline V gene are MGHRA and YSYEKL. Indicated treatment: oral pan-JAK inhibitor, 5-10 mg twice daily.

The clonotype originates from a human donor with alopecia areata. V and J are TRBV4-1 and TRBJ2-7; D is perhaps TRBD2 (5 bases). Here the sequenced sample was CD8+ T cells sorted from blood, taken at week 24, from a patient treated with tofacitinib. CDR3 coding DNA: TGCGCCAGCAGCCAGGTCCACGGCCGGGGATCCTACGAGCAGTACTTC. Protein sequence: CASSQVHGRGSYEQYF.